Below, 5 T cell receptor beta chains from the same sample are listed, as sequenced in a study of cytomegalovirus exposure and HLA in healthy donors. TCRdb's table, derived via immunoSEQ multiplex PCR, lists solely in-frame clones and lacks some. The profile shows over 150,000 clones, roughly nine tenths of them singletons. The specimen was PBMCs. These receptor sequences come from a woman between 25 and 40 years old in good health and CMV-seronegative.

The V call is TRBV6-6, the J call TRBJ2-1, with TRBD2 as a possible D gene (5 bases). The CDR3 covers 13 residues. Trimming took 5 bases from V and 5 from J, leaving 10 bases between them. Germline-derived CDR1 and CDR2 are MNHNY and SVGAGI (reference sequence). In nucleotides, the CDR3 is TGTGCCAGCAGTGAGGACTGGAACAATGAGCAGTTCTTC. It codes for CASSEDWNNEQFF.

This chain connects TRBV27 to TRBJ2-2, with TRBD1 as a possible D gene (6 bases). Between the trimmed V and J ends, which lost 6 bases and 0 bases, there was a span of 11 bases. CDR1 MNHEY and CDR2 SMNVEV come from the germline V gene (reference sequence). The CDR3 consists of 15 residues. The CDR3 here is CASRTGTSNTGELFF. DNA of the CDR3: TGTGCCAGCAGGACAGGCACCTCGAACACCGGGGAGCTGTTTTTT.

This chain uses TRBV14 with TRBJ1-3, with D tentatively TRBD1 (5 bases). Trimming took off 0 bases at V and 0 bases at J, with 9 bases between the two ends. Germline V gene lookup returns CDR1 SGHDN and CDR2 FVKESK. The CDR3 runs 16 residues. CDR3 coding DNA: TGTGCCAGCAGCCAAGAGGGGCGGACCTCTGGAAACACCATATATTTT. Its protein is CASSQEGRTSGNTIYF.

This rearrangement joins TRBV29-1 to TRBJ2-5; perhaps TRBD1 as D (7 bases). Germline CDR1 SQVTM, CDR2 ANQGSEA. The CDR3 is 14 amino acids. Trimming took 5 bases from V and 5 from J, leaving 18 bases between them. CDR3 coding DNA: TGCAGCGTTACCTCCAGGGGGACTCGGGAGACCCAGTACTTC. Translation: CSVTSRGTRETQYF.

The CDR3 bases are TGTGCCAGCATGCCAGGGACAGGGGACACCGGGGAGCTGTTTTTT. Protein: CASMPGTGDTGELFF. The chain combines TRBV2 with TRBJ2-2, with TRBD1 identical over 10 bases. Trimming removed 7 bases from V and 3 bases from J; junction bases left unmatched: 5. The CDR3 is 15 amino acids. CDR1 SNHLY and CDR2 FYNNEI come from the germline V gene.